The 14 T cell receptor beta chains below were found in one sample sequenced in a study of cytomegalovirus exposure and HLA in healthy donors. PCR used 60 Vbeta primers and 13 Jbeta primers. Profiling relied on immunoSEQ multiplex PCR, and the TCRdb table lists in-frame clones only, not all of them. This sample has about 140,000 clones; over 70% occur once, and the top ten carry approximately 5.1%. The sample consisted of PBMCs. These receptors originate from a male donor in good health and CMV-seronegative.

J is TRBJ2-7 and V is TRBV7-9, with a weak D call TRBD2 (7 bases). This CDR3 region has 15 residues. Germline CDR1 is SEHNR and CDR2 is FQNEAQ (reference sequence). Trimming pared 3 bases from V and 3 bases from J, leaving 15 bases between. The CDR3 spells CASSFSGGIVYEQYF. CDR3 DNA: TGTGCCAGCAGCTTCTCGGGGGGCATCGTCTACGAGCAGTACTTC.

This clone was detected only once. This chain joins TRBV30 and TRBJ1-1; TRBD1 might be the D (6 bases). Trimming took 3 bases from V and 4 from J, leaving 9 bases between them. Per germline, CDR1 GTSNPN and CDR2 SVGIG (reference sequence). CDR3 length equals 12 residues. CDR3 nucleotides: TGTGCCTGGAGCAGGGGACGCACTGAAGCTTTCTTT. It is translated as CAWSRGRTEAFF.

The V gene is TRBV9, the J gene TRBJ2-7; no clear D gene. CDR1 is SGDLS and CDR2 is YYNGEE in the germline V gene. The V end was cut by 0 bases, the J end by 0 bases, with 16 bases between. The CDR3 extends over 17 amino acids. This CDR3 is CASSVGDPAGGSYEQYF. CDR3 sequence (DNA): TGTGCCAGCAGCGTAGGAGATCCCGCAGGTGGCTCCTACGAGCAGTACTTC.

This rearrangement joins TRBV9 to TRBJ2-5, with TRBD2 as a possible D gene (6 bases). Germline CDR1 is SGDLS and CDR2 is YYNGEE. V shed 2 bases and J shed 6 bases, with 17 bases lying between them. This CDR3 comprises 15 residues. The CDR3: CASSVRGGSMQTQYF. The CDR3, as DNA: TGTGCCAGCAGCGTCCGTGGGGGGAGTATGCAGACCCAGTACTTC.

The chain couples TRBV10-3 to TRBJ2-1; D is possibly TRBD2 (5 bases). The V end was cut by 10 bases, the J end by 8 bases, with 12 bases between. CDR1 is ENHRY, CDR2 SYGVKD, per germline. CDR3 length: 11 residues. The CDR3 reads CATTSKDEQFF. Written as DNA, the CDR3 is TGTGCCACCACTAGTAAGGATGAGCAGTTCTTC.

V usage is TRBV5-8 and J usage is TRBJ2-3, with 8 nucleotides matching TRBD2. The CDR3 has 16 amino acids. With 0 bases clipped from V and 2 bases from J, the junction kept 5 bases outside the gene matches. Germline lookup yields CDR1 SGHTS and CDR2 YDEGEE. The CDR3: CASSLGTSGFTDTQYF. Written as DNA, the CDR3 is TGTGCCAGCAGCTTGGGAACTAGCGGATTCACAGATACGCAGTATTTT. Drawing the rest from reference TRBV5-8 and TRBJ2-3, the complete variable domain is EAGVTQSPTHLIKTRGQQATLRCSPISGHTSVYWYQQALGLGLQFLLWYDEGEERNRGNFPPRFSGRQFPNYSSELNVNALELEDSALYLCASSLGTSGFTDTQYFGPGTRLTVL.

The CDR3 DNA reads TGTGCCAGCAGTTTTACGACCGGAGTTCCTAACTATGGCTACACCTTC. Its translation: CASSFTTGVPNYGYTF. The chain combines TRBV6-5 with TRBJ1-2; D is unresolved. V was pared by 4 bases and J by 0 bases, with 15 bases between. The CDR3 consists of 16 residues. Germline V lookup: CDR1 MNHEY, CDR2 SVGAGI.

This chain uses TRBV30 with TRBJ2-3; 8 positions match TRBD2. Germline assignment: CDR1 GTSNPN and CDR2 SVGIG (reference sequence). The length of the CDR3 is 14 residues. Trimming cost V 1 base and J 3 bases; bases outside gene matches: 3. The CDR3 nucleotides read TGTGCCTGGAGTGCCAGCGGGGGAACAGATACGCAGTATTTT. Encoded protein: CAWSASGGTDTQYF.

This clone was seen just once. The chain recombines TRBV5-4 with TRBJ1-2; 12 positions match TRBD1. Trimming cost V 4 bases and J 8 bases; bases outside gene matches: 9. CDR1 and CDR2 from the germline V gene are SGHNT and YYREEE (reference sequence). This CDR3 region has 15 residues. The CDR3 nucleotides are TGTGCCAGCAGCAAATCGGGACAGGGGGCTCGGGGCTACACCTTC. This sequence encodes CASSKSGQGARGYTF.

The chain uses TRBV2 and TRBJ2-5; TRBD1 matches at 7 bases. This CDR3 has 14 residues. The germline CDR1 and CDR2 sequences are SNHLY and FYNNEI. V shed 10 bases and J 5 bases; nucleotides not matched to a gene: 13. The CDR3 region has the DNA TGTGCCATCACCAGTCAGGGGGACGGTGAGACCCAGTACTTC. Its translation is CAITSQGDGETQYF. The full variable domain, with the rest looked up from reference TRBV2 and TRBJ2-5, is EPEVTQTPSHQVTQMGQEVILRCVPISNHLYFYWYRQILGQKVEFLVSFYNNEISEKSEIFDDQFSVERPDGSNFTLKIRSTKLEDSAMYFCAITSQGDGETQYFGPGTRLLVL.

This chain links TRBV7-5 with TRBJ2-2; TRBD2, the D gene given by the table, was not confirmed from the DNA. TRBV7-5 is a pseudogene locus. This CDR3 spans 14 amino acids. This CDR3 is CVRSLGGDDGELFF. The CDR3, as DNA: TGTGTCAGAAGCTTAGGGGGGGACGACGGGGAGCTGTTTTTT.

CDR3 bases: TGCGCCAGCAGCCCAGCCGGGGTTTCCTACAATGAGCAGTTCTTC. Translation gives CASSPAGVSYNEQFF. This sequence joins TRBV5-1 and TRBJ2-1, with D perhaps matching TRBD2 (5 bases). V was shortened by 4 bases and J by 1 base, with 12 bases between the two germline ends. This CDR3 has 15 residues. The germline V gene has CDR1 SGHRS and CDR2 YFSETQ.

The chain carries TRBV7-3 and TRBJ2-7; 7 bases line up with TRBD1. This CDR3 is built from 12 residues. Unmatched junction bases numbered 4, after V lost 4 bases and J lost 7 bases. CDR1 and CDR2 from the germline V gene are SGHTA and FQGTGA. The CDR3 DNA is TGTGCCAGCAGCTCGCAGGGGGAAGAGCAGTACTTC. Amino acid sequence: CASSSQGEEQYF.

V is TRBV6-1 and J is TRBJ2-7; no clear D. V shed 2 bases and J shed 3 bases, with 11 bases lying between them. The CDR3 runs to 14 residues. The germline CDR1 and CDR2 sequences are MNHNS and SASEGT. For the CDR3, the DNA is TGTGCCAGCAGTGAAAGTTTGTCTAACTACGAGCAGTACTTC. Residues: CASSESLSNYEQYF.